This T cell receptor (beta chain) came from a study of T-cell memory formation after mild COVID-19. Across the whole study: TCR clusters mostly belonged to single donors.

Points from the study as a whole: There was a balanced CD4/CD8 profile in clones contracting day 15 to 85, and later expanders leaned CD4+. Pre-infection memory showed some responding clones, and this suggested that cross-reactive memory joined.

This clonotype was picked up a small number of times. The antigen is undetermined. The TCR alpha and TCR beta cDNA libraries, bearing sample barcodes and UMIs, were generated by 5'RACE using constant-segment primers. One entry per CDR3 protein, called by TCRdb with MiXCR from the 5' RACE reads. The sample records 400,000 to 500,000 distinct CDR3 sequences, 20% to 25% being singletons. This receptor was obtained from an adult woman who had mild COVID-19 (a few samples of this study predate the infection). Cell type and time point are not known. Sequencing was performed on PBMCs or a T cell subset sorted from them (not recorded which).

CDR3 amino acids: CASSAKLAGANTGELFF. In DNA form, the CDR3 reads TGTGCCAGCAGCGCCAAGCTAGCGGGGGCGAACACCGGGGAGCTGTTTTTT. The chain joins TRBV7-9 to TRBJ2-2; 10 nucleotides agree with TRBD2. The V gene's germline CDR1 is SEHNR and CDR2 FQNEAQ (reference sequence). The CDR3 covers 17 residues. Germline trimming cut 5 bases from V and 0 bases from J; bases unmatched to any gene: 6.